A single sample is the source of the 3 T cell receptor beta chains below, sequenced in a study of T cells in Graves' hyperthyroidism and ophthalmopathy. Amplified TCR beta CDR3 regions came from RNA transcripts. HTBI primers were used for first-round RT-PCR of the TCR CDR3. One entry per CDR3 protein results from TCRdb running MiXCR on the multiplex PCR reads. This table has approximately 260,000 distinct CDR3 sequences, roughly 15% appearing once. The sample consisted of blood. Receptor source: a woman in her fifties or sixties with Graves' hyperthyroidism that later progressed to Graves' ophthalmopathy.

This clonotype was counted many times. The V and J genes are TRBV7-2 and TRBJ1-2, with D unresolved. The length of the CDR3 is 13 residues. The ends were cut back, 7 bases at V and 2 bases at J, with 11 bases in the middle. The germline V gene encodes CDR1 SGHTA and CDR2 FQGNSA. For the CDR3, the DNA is TGTGCCAGCACCCTAGGTCTAAACTATGGCTACACCTTC. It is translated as CASTLGLNYGYTF.

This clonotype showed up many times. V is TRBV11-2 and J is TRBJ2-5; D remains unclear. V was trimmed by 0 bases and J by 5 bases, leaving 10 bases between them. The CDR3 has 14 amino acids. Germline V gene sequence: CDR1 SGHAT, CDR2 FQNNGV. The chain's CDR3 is CASSLDPGRETQYF. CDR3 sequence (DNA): TGTGCCAGCAGCTTAGACCCAGGCAGGGAGACCCAGTACTTC.

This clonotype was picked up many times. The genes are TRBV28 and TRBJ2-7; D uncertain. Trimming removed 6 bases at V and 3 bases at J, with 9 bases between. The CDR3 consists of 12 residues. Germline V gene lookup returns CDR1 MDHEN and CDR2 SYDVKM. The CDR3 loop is CASSSDIYEQYF. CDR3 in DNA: TGTGCCAGCAGCTCCGACATCTACGAGCAGTACTTC.